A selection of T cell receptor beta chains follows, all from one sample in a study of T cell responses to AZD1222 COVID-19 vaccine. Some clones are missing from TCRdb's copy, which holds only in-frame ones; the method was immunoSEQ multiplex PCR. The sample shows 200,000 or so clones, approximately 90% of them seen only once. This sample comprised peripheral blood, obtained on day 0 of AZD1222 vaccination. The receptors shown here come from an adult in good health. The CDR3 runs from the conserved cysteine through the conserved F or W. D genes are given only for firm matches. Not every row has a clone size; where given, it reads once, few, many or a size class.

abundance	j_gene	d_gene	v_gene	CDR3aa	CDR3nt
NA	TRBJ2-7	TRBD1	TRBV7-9	CASSHTGTGDEQYF	TGTGCCAGCAGCCACACCGGGACAGGGGACGAGCAGTACTTC
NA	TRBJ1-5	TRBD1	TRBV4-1	CASSQDRGPDQPQHF	TGCGCCAGCAGCCAAGACAGGGGGCCCGATCAGCCCCAGCATTTT
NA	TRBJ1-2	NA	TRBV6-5	CASSYSGTQNYGYTF	TGTGCCAGCAGTTACTCCGGGACACAGAACTATGGCTACACCTTC
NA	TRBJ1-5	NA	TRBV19	CASSIVGRYNQPQHF	TGTGCCAGTAGTATAGTAGGCAGGTACAATCAGCCCCAGCATTTT
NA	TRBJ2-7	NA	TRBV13	CASKSSSYEQYF	TGTGCCAGCAAGAGTAGCTCCTACGAGCAGTACTTC
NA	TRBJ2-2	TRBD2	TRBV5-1	CASSPGTSGGPATGELFF	TGCGCCAGCAGCCCCGGGACTAGCGGGGGCCCAGCCACCGGGGAGCTGTTTTTT
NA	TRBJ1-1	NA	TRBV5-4	CASSLRQGWGTEAFF	TGTGCCAGCAGCTTGAGGCAGGGGTGGGGCACTGAAGCTTTCTTT
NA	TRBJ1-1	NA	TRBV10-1	CASSESWGTEAFF	TGCGCCAGCAGTGAGAGTTGGGGCACTGAAGCTTTCTTT
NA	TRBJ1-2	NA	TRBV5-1	CASSLGHPDGYTF	TGCGCCAGCAGCTTGGGACACCCGGATGGCTACACCTTC
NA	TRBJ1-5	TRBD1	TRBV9	CASSEQGADQPQHF	TGTGCCAGCAGCGAACAGGGGGCAGATCAGCCCCAGCATTTT
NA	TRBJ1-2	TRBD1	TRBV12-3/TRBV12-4	CASSWDRVGVRTF	TGTGCCAGCAGCTGGGACAGGGTAGGGGTAAGGACCTTC
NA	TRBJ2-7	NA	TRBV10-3	CAISDSVSAYEQYF	TGTGCCATCAGTGACTCGGTATCGGCCTACGAGCAGTACTTC
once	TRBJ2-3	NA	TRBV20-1	CSARDLSQYF	TGCAGTGCTAGAGATCTCTCGCAGTATTTT
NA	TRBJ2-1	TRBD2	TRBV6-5	CASSKLAAPLGEQFF	TGTGCCAGCAGCAAACTAGCGGCCCCATTGGGTGAGCAGTTCTTC
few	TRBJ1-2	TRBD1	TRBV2	CASSGDRGDLYGYTF	TGTGCCAGCAGTGGAGACAGGGGCGACCTCTATGGCTACACCTTC
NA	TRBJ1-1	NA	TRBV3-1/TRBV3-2	CASSQDFVTEAFF	TGTGCCAGCAGCCAAGATTTCGTCACTGAAGCTTTCTTT
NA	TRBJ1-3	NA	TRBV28	CASSLSGNSGNTIYF	TGTGCCAGCAGTTTATCAGGCAACTCTGGAAACACCATATATTTT
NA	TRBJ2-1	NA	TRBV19	CASSIWQGEGEQFF	TGTGCCAGTAGTATCTGGCAGGGTGAGGGTGAGCAGTTCTTC
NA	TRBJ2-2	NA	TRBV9	CASSVGRNTGELFF	TGTGCCAGCAGCGTAGGCAGAAACACCGGGGAGCTGTTTTTT
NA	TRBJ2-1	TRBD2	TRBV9	CASSVIAGGTNEQFF	TGTGCCAGCAGTGTAATAGCGGGGGGGACAAATGAGCAGTTCTTC
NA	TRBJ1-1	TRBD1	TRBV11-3	CASSVARTGNTEAFF	TGTGCCAGCAGCGTAGCGCGGACAGGGAACACTGAAGCTTTCTTT
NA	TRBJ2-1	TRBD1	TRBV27	CASSLATGGEFF	TGTGCCAGCAGTTTAGCGACAGGGGGCGAGTTCTTC
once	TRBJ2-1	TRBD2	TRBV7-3	CASSIQTFGTRSYEQFF	TGTGCCAGCAGCATCCAAACTTTCGGGACTAGATCCTATGAGCAGTTCTTC
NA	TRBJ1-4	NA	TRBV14	CASSFGPKAEKLFF	TGTGCCAGCAGCTTCGGACCTAAGGCTGAAAAACTGTTTTTT
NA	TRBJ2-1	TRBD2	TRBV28	CASTGEGGTLFYNEQFF	TGTGCCAGCACCGGGGAGGGCGGGACCCTATTCTACAATGAGCAGTTCTTC
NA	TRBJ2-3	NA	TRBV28	CASSLVQGINTQYF	TGTGCCAGCAGTTTGGTGCAGGGGATCAATACGCAGTATTTT
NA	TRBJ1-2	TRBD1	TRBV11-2	CASSLDRGLGYTF	TGTGCCAGCAGCCTGGACAGGGGCCTAGGCTACACCTTC
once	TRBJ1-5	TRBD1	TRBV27	CASSPWTGSNQPQHF	TGTGCCAGCAGTCCTTGGACAGGGTCCAATCAGCCCCAGCATTTT
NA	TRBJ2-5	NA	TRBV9	CASSAHVGRQETQYF	TGTGCCAGCAGCGCCCATGTTGGGCGGCAAGAGACCCAGTACTTC
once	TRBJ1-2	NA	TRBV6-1	CASSEVGGYGYTF	TGTGCCAGCAGTGAGGTGGGCGGCTATGGCTACACCTTC
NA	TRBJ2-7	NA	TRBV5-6	CASSLDRIQNSF	TGTGCCAGCAGCCTCGACAGGATTCAAAATTCTTTC
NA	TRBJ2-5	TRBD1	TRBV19	CASTPTGGETQYF	TGTGCCAGTACTCCGACAGGGGGGGAGACCCAGTACTTC
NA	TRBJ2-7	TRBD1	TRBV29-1	CSVHTRQGATYEQYF	TGCAGCGTCCACACCCGACAGGGGGCAACCTACGAGCAGTACTTC
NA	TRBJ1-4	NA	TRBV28	CASSSPRVRAEKLFF	TGTGCCAGCAGTAGCCCCCGAGTCAGAGCTGAAAAACTGTTTTTT
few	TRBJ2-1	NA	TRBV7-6	CASSLDVGSYNEQFF	TGTGCCAGCAGCTTAGATGTGGGCTCCTACAATGAGCAGTTCTTC
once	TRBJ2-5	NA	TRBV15	CATSKTGTAETQYF	TGTGCCACCAGCAAAACGGGAACAGCGGAGACCCAGTACTTC
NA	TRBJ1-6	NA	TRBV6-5	CASSPKKETPLHF	TGTGCCAGCAGCCCGAAAAAGGAAACACCCCTCCACTTT
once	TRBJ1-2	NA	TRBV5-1	CASSLEGDYGYTF	TGCGCCAGCAGCTTGGAAGGGGACTATGGCTACACCTTC
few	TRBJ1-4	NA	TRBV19	CASTPSGVSDEKLFF	TGTGCCAGTACCCCGTCAGGGGTGTCGGATGAAAAACTGTTTTTT
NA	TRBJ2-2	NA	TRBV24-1	CATSDTAGVTGELFF	TGTGCCACCAGTGATACCGCCGGCGTAACCGGGGAGCTGTTTTTT
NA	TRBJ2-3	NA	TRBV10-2	CASSEMDTQYF	TGCGCCAGCAGTGAGATGGATACGCAGTATTTT
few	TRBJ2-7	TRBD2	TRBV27	CASSSGSGYEQYF	TGTGCCAGCAGCAGCGGGAGTGGGTACGAGCAGTACTTC
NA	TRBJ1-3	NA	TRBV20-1	CSAISGNTIYF	TGCAGTGCCATTTCTGGAAACACCATATATTTT
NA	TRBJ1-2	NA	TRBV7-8	CASSLVEGSAYGYTF	TGTGCCAGCAGCTTAGTGGAAGGGTCGGCTTATGGCTACACCTTC
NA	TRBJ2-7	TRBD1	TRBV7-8	CASSFGTGVYEQYF	TGTGCCAGCAGCTTTGGGACAGGGGTCTACGAGCAGTACTTC
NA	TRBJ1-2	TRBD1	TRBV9	CASSVAGGWYGYTF	TGTGCCAGCAGCGTGGCAGGGGGTTGGTATGGCTACACCTTC
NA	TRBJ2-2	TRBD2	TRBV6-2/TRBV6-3	CASSSSGRGTGELFF	TGTGCCAGCAGTTCCAGCGGGAGGGGCACCGGGGAGCTGTTTTTT
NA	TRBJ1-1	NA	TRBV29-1	CSVGLLMNTEAFF	TGCAGCGTTGGGTTGCTAATGAACACTGAAGCTTTCTTT
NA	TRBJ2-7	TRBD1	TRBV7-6	CASSLGQGPEQYF	TGTGCCAGCAGCTTAGGACAGGGTCCCGAGCAGTACTTC
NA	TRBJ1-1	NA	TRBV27	CASSLSTDRLNTEAFF	TGTGCCAGCAGTTTATCGACCGATCGATTGAACACTGAAGCTTTCTTT
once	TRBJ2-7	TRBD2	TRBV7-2	CASTWASGSYEQYF	TGTGCCAGCACCTGGGCTAGCGGCTCCTACGAGCAGTACTTC
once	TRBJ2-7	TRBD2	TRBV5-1	CASSLGPASGRANEQYF	TGCGCCAGCAGCTTGGGGCCCGCTAGCGGGAGGGCCAACGAGCAGTACTTC
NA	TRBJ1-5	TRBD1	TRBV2	CASRTGQDNQPQHF	TGTGCCAGCAGGACCGGACAGGATAATCAGCCCCAGCATTTT
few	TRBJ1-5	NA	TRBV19	CASNADRDQPQHF	TGTGCCAGTAATGCGGATAGGGATCAGCCCCAGCATTTT